Presented here are 32 T cell receptor beta chains from one specimen sequenced in a study of CD8 T cells in ankylosing spondylitis. MiXCR, applied by TCRdb to the 5' RACE reads, yields one record per CDR3 protein. Seen here are about 250,000 distinct CDR3 sequences, over 30% observed once, and the top ten hold roughly 4.2%. The sequencing sample was made of blood, either unsorted or a sorted T cell fraction (not recorded which). All receptors come from a male donor with ankylosing spondylitis or in good health (not recorded which).

This clonotype has at least ten counts. The chain has TRBV29-1 and TRBJ2-1; D unresolved. Trimming stripped 4 bases from V and 0 bases from J, with 13 bases between. The germline V gene has CDR1 SQVTM and CDR2 ANQGSEA. The CDR3 sequence is 15 residues long. Written as DNA, the CDR3 is TGCAGCGTTGGGCTTCCGACCAGCTCCTACAATGAGCAGTTCTTC. It is translated as CSVGLPTSSYNEQFF.

Only a few counts were recorded for this clonotype. In DNA form, the CDR3 reads TGTGCCAGCAACCGGCAGGGGAACACTGAAGCTTTCTTT. This gives the protein CASNRQGNTEAFF. The V and J genes are TRBV12-3 or TRBV12-4 and TRBJ1-1, with D maybe TRBD1 (5 bases). This CDR3 region has 13 residues. V lost 7 bases, J lost 1 base, and 10 bases lay in between.

This rearrangement joins TRBV7-8 to TRBJ2-7; D gene uncertain. CDR3 length equals 13 residues. From germline, CDR1 is SGHVS and CDR2 FQNEAQ. Trimming left V 3 bases short and J 6 bases short, with 12 bases between. In nucleotides, the CDR3 is TGTGCCAGCAGCTTGGGTCCCCTTGTCGAGCAGTACTTC. Translating it yields CASSLGPLVEQYF.

The V and J genes are TRBV28 and TRBJ2-1; D unclear. The germline V and J ends were trimmed by 8 bases and 8 bases, with 10 bases remaining between them. The CDR3 totals 11 residues. Germline V gene data show CDR1 as MDHEN and CDR2 as SYDVKM. CDR3 amino acids: CASGWLDEQFF. The CDR3 DNA sequence: TGTGCCAGCGGGTGGTTGGATGAGCAGTTCTTC.

V is TRBV4-1 and J is TRBJ2-7; 8 bases are a match to TRBD2. V was pared by 1 base and J by 2 bases, with 4 bases of the junction left unmatched. Germline assignment: CDR1 MGHRA and CDR2 YSYEKL. This CDR3 has 15 residues. The CDR3 reads CASSQGLARTYEQYF. CDR3 in DNA: TGCGCCAGCAGCCAAGGACTAGCGAGAACCTACGAGCAGTACTTC.

The rearrangement uses TRBV29-1 and TRBJ2-1, with D possibly matching TRBD2 (6 bases). The CDR3 contains 13 residues. In germline, CDR1 is SQVTM, CDR2 ANQGSEA. The CDR3 nucleotides are TGCACCGCCCGGGTTGGGGGGTACAATGAGCAGTTCTTC. Amino acids: CTARVGGYNEQFF.

This chain uses TRBV5-5 with TRBJ1-2; TRBD1 might be the D (6 bases). This CDR3 has 13 amino acids. Trimming took 4 bases from V and 5 from J, leaving 12 bases between them. Germline V gives CDR1 SGHKS, CDR2 YYEKEE (reference sequence). The CDR3 here is CASSEGQPYGYTF. DNA for the CDR3: TGTGCCAGCAGCGAAGGACAGCCGTATGGCTACACCTTC.

The rearrangement links TRBV7-9 to TRBJ1-1, with a tentative D call TRBD1 (6 bases). Trimming removed 1 base from V and 0 bases from J, with 9 bases in between. The CDR3 extends over 15 amino acids. The germline CDR1 and CDR2 sequences are SEHNR and FQNEAQ (reference sequence). The CDR3 is CASSLVAGVNTEAFF. The DNA of the CDR3 is TGTGCCAGCAGCTTAGTTGCAGGGGTGAACACTGAAGCTTTCTTT.

In this sample, this clonotype turned up a few times. This chain uses TRBV5-1 with TRBJ2-7; possibly TRBD2 for D (5 bases). The V gene's germline CDR1 is SGHRS and CDR2 YFSETQ. The V end was cut by 1 base, the J end by 6 bases, with 17 bases between. The CDR3 runs 15 residues. CDR3 DNA sequence: TGCGCCAGCAGCTTGATAGCGACACCGGCCATCGAGCAGTACTTC. This codes for CASSLIATPAIEQYF.

The CDR3 here is CASSTSNSNTDTQYF. Written as DNA, the CDR3 is TGTGCCAGCAGTACTAGCAACTCCAACACAGATACGCAGTATTTT. The genes are TRBV6-5 and TRBJ2-3; maybe TRBD2 (6 bases). Trimming took off 5 bases at V and 2 bases at J, with 14 bases between the two ends. Germline-derived CDR1 and CDR2 are MNHEY and SVGAGI. The CDR3 totals 15 residues.

The chain uses TRBV11-1 and TRBJ2-3; 14 bases fit TRBD2. This CDR3 is 20 amino acids long. Trimming took 5 bases from V and 0 from J; bases not matched to a gene: 13. Germline-derived CDR1 and CDR2 are SGHAT and FQDESV (reference sequence). DNA for the CDR3: TGTGCCAGCAGCCGAACGACCCAGGGACTAGCGGGAGCCAGCACAGATACGCAGTATTTT. It codes for CASSRTTQGLAGASTDTQYF. Based on the CDR3 plus reference TRBV11-1 and TRBJ2-3, the full variable domain is EAEVAQSPRYKITEKSQAVAFWCDPISGHATLYWYRQILGQGPELLVQFQDESVVDDSQLPKDRFSAERLKGVDSTLKIQPAELGDSAMYLCASSRTTQGLAGASTDTQYFGPGTRLTVL.

The chain has TRBV29-1 and TRBJ2-1; maybe TRBD2 (5 bases). The ends were cut back, 7 bases at V and 10 bases at J, with 17 bases in the middle. Germline assignment: CDR1 SQVTM and CDR2 ANQGSEA. The CDR3 totals 12 residues. As DNA, the CDR3 is TGCAGCGCCAGGACGGGGAGATCCGAGCAGTTCTTC. This sequence encodes CSARTGRSEQFF.

This rearrangement joins TRBV20-1 to TRBJ1-4; D is uncertain. V lost 6 bases, J lost 8 bases, and 19 bases lay in between. The germline V gene has CDR1 DFQATT and CDR2 SNEGSKA (reference sequence). The CDR3 has 14 residues. DNA of the CDR3: TGCAGTGCCGCAAAGACCGAAAAGGGCGAAAAACTGTTTTTT. It encodes CSAAKTEKGEKLFF.

The rearrangement uses TRBV4-2 and TRBJ2-1; weak D call: TRBD1 (5 bases). V shed 4 bases and J shed 6 bases, with 10 bases lying between them. The CDR3 loop spans 13 amino acids. Germline V lookup: CDR1 LGHNA, CDR2 YNFKEQ. As DNA, the CDR3 is TGTGCCAGCAGCCCCAATGACAGCAATGAGCAGTTCTTC. Its protein product is CASSPNDSNEQFF.

The chain combines TRBV12-3 or TRBV12-4 with TRBJ1-6, with TRBD1 as a possible D gene (6 bases). The CDR3 is made up of 12 amino acids. Trimming left V 6 bases short and J 11 bases short, with 11 bases between. As DNA, the CDR3 is TGTGCCAGCAGCTCGGGGGGCCCACCCCTCCACTTT. Protein product: CASSSGGPPLHF.

The gene calls are TRBV12-3 or TRBV12-4 and TRBJ2-5; D unresolved. Trimming stripped 3 bases from V and 1 base from J, with 15 bases between. This CDR3 is built from 16 residues. CDR3 nucleotides: TGTGCCAGCAGTTTGCTTAGTAGAGGAGCCCAAGAGACCCAGTACTTC. It yields the protein CASSLLSRGAQETQYF.

The genes are TRBV7-2 and TRBJ2-7; D call uncertain. The CDR3 extends over 14 amino acids. Germline CDR1 and CDR2: SGHTA and FQGNSA. V was shortened by 1 base and J by 4 bases, with 11 bases between the two germline ends. CDR3 in DNA: TGTGCCAGCAGCTTAGTAAGATCCGGTTACGAGCAGTACTTC. Its protein product is CASSLVRSGYEQYF.

The CDR3 nucleotides read TGCAGTCCAACTAGCGGTCAAGAGACCCAGTACTTC. It translates to CSPTSGQETQYF. This chain uses TRBV20-1 with TRBJ2-5; 8 bases align to TRBD2. The CDR3 has 12 residues. Germline assignment: CDR1 DFQATT and CDR2 SNEGSKA (reference sequence). The ends lost 8 bases at V and 2 bases at J; junction bases unmatched: 4.

This clonotype was observed a handful of times. The rearrangement links TRBV12-3 or TRBV12-4 to TRBJ2-1; 10 nucleotides align to TRBD1. Trimming cost V 3 bases and J 8 bases; bases outside gene matches: 4. The CDR3 consists of 14 residues. The CDR3 here is CASSLGTGVYEQFF. CDR3 nucleotides: TGTGCCAGCAGTTTGGGGACAGGGGTGTATGAGCAGTTCTTC.

This rearrangement joins TRBV5-1 to TRBJ2-1; 8 nucleotides agree with TRBD1. The CDR3 is 16 residues long. The ends lost 4 bases at V and 6 bases at J; junction bases unmatched: 12. From germline, CDR1 is SGHRS and CDR2 YFSETQ. The CDR3 region has the DNA TGCGCCAGCAGCGTCCAGGGGGCGAAGGTCGGCAATGAGCAGTTCTTC. This gives the protein CASSVQGAKVGNEQFF. Full variable domain (outside the CDR3, taken from reference TRBV5-1 and TRBJ2-1): KAGVTQTPRYLIKTRGQQVTLSCSPISGHRSVSWYQQTPGQGLQFLFEYFSETQRNKGNFPGRFSGRQFSNSRSEMNVSTLELGDSALYLCASSVQGAKVGNEQFFGPGTRLTVL.

This chain joins TRBV20-1 and TRBJ2-7; D possibly corresponds to TRBD1 (6 bases). V was trimmed by 3 bases and J by 4 bases, leaving 16 bases between them. CDR3 length equals 14 residues. Germline loops: CDR1 DFQATT, CDR2 SNEGSKA (reference sequence). Here the CDR3 reads CSARYWGLRYEQYF. The CDR3 DNA is TGCAGTGCTAGGTATTGGGGGCTTAGGTACGAGCAGTACTTC.

The chain carries TRBV7-9 and TRBJ1-5; a weak D match, TRBD1 (6 bases). V was shortened by 3 bases and J by 1 base, with 16 bases between the two germline ends. The length of the CDR3 is 17 residues. Germline assignment: CDR1 SEHNR and CDR2 FQNEAQ (reference sequence). This CDR3 reads CASSFSRGAESNQPQHF. The CDR3, as DNA: TGTGCCAGCAGCTTCTCTCGGGGGGCAGAGAGCAATCAGCCCCAGCATTTT.

The rearrangement joins TRBV12-3 or TRBV12-4 to TRBJ1-1, with D possibly TRBD1 on 5 matching bases. This CDR3 is 13 amino acids long. Trimming pared 3 bases from V and 3 bases from J, leaving 8 bases between. The CDR3 region has the DNA TGTGCCAGCAGTTTCCTAGGGGACACTGAAGCTTTCTTT. Translation: CASSFLGDTEAFF.

The chain links TRBV18 to TRBJ2-5, with D hard to call. The CDR3 loop spans 14 amino acids. CDR1 KGHSH and CDR2 LQKENI come from the germline V gene. V lost 0 bases, J lost 7 bases, and 12 bases lay in between. The CDR3 sequence is CASSPPMLRGTQYF. The CDR3 DNA reads TGTGCCAGCTCACCACCGATGCTACGAGGGACCCAGTACTTC.

J is TRBJ1-1 and V is TRBV7-2; no clear D. Trimming took off 1 base at V and 1 base at J, with 10 bases between the two ends. The CDR3 extends over 15 amino acids. CDR1 is SGHTA and CDR2 is FQGNSA in the germline V gene. The CDR3 spells CASSLERTPNTEAFF. For the CDR3, the DNA is TGTGCCAGCAGCTTAGAGCGTACCCCGAACACTGAAGCTTTCTTT. The variable domain in full, with the rest retrieved from reference TRBV7-2 and TRBJ1-1, is GAGVSQSPSNKVTEKGKDVELRCDPISGHTALYWYRQSLGQGLEFLIYFQGNSAPDKSGLPSDRFSAERTGGSVSTLTIQRTQQEDSAVYLCASSLERTPNTEAFFGQGTRLTVV.

The chain is built from TRBV5-1 and TRBJ2-7, with D tentatively TRBD1 or TRBD2 (5 bases each). Between the trimmed V and J ends, which lost 4 bases and 3 bases, there was a span of 14 bases. The length of the CDR3 is 14 residues. The germline V gene has CDR1 SGHRS and CDR2 YFSETQ. Here the CDR3 DNA reads TGCGCCAGCAGCCGGGACGGGTCAGGCTACGAGCAGTACTTC. Residues: CASSRDGSGYEQYF.

This chain uses TRBV5-1 with TRBJ1-1; D is unclear. Trimming shortened V by 0 bases and J by 0 bases, and 9 bases separated the two germline ends. This CDR3 region has 15 residues. Germline loops: CDR1 SGHRS, CDR2 YFSETQ. CDR3 bases: TGCGCCAGCAGCTTGGGGCTGTCCATGAACACTGAAGCTTTCTTT. Encoded protein: CASSLGLSMNTEAFF. Full variable domain (rest looked up from reference TRBV5-1 and TRBJ1-1): KAGVTQTPRYLIKTRGQQVTLSCSPISGHRSVSWYQQTPGQGLQFLFEYFSETQRNKGNFPGRFSGRQFSNSRSEMNVSTLELGDSALYLCASSLGLSMNTEAFFGQGTRLTVV.

The chain couples TRBV27 to TRBJ1-2; TRBD1 aligns across 7 bases. Germline trimming cut 2 bases from V and 4 bases from J; bases unmatched to any gene: 10. The germline gives CDR1 MNHEY, CDR2 SMNVEV (reference sequence). This CDR3 is built from 16 residues. The CDR3 bases are TGTGCCAGCAGTTTACAGGGGGAGACTACGGGCTATGGCTACACCTTC. It encodes CASSLQGETTGYGYTF.

This clonotype was detected a few times. The chain carries TRBV12-3 or TRBV12-4 and TRBJ2-1, with 7 bases identical to TRBD2. The CDR3 is 13 amino acids. The V and J ends lost 2 bases and 5 bases, in that order; junction bases with no gene match: 0. DNA for the CDR3: TGTGCCAGCAGTTTACGGGGGGACAATGAGCAGTTCTTC. This translates into CASSLRGDNEQFF.

This clonotype came up a few times. This sequence joins TRBV10-3 and TRBJ2-5; D unresolved. V lost 0 bases and J 4 bases, leaving 6 bases between the germline ends. Germline CDR1 is ENHRY and CDR2 is SYGVKD. The CDR3 runs 13 residues. CDR3: CAISESIGETQYF. The CDR3 DNA reads as TGTGCCATCAGTGAGTCGATTGGAGAGACCCAGTACTTC.

There are a few counts of this clonotype. V is TRBV20-1 and J is TRBJ2-7; D perhaps matches TRBD2 (6 bases). V was pared by 3 bases and J by 6 bases, with 18 bases between. Germline values: CDR1 DFQATT, CDR2 SNEGSKA (reference sequence). The CDR3 sequence is 14 residues long. The CDR3 DNA is TGCAGTGCTAGTAACGGACTACTCCGTGGCGAGCAGTACTTC. Translation gives CSASNGLLRGEQYF.

This chain links TRBV7-9 with TRBJ2-3, with D tentatively TRBD1 (6 bases). Trimming left V 0 bases short and J 0 bases short, with 13 bases between. Germline values: CDR1 SEHNR, CDR2 FQNEAQ (reference sequence). The CDR3 is 17 residues long. The CDR3 sequence: CASSLAGTSPSTDTQYF. The CDR3 DNA is TGTGCCAGCAGCTTAGCAGGGACAAGTCCTAGCACAGATACGCAGTATTTT.